A single sample is the source of the 21 T cell receptor beta chains below, sequenced in a study of glioma-infiltrating T cells. TCR alpha and beta CDR3 regions were amplified from RNA using iRepertoire nested multiplex PCR. TCRdb passed the multiplex PCR reads through MiXCR, listing each CDR3 protein once. The profile shows more than 350,000 distinct CDR3 sequences, 35% to 45% of them singletons. The specimen was glioma tissue, nonneoplastic brain tissue, or PBMCs (not recorded which). These receptors were obtained from a human donor with low-grade glioma or glioblastoma, undergoing nonglioma brain surgery, or in good health (not recorded which).

V gene TRBV11-2 combines with J gene TRBJ2-3; D is uncertain. Per the germline V gene, CDR1 is SGHAT and CDR2 is FQNNGV. V was clipped by 5 bases and J by 2 bases, with 17 bases between them. This CDR3 is 16 amino acids long. The CDR3 DNA sequence: TGTGCCAGCAGCGCTACATGGGGTAGAGTCACAGATACGCAGTATTTT. It is translated as CASSATWGRVTDTQYF.

This chain uses TRBV4-1 with TRBJ2-7; 8 nucleotides agree with TRBD1. With 11 bases clipped from V and 6 bases from J, the junction kept 12 bases outside the gene matches. Germline CDR1 reads MGHRA; CDR2 reads YSYEKL. The CDR3 extends over 13 amino acids. The CDR3 sequence: CAASPGQGGEQYF. The DNA for the CDR3 is TGCGCCGCTAGCCCCGGACAGGGCGGCGAGCAGTACTTC.

The chain is built from TRBV6-6 and TRBJ2-1, with D perhaps matching TRBD2 (6 bases). The germline V and J ends were trimmed by 4 bases and 9 bases, with 16 bases remaining between them. Germline CDR1 and CDR2: MNHNY and SVGAGI (reference sequence). The CDR3 has 14 amino acids. CDR3 DNA: TGTGCCAGCAGTTTGGGACCAGACGGGGGTGAGCAGTTCTTC. The encoded protein is CASSLGPDGGEQFF.

This clonotype was seen a few times. This chain links TRBV20-1 with TRBJ2-3; 14 bases are shared with TRBD2. The CDR3 runs 17 residues. Trimming removed 5 bases from V and 4 bases from J; junction bases left unmatched: 11. Per the germline V gene, CDR1 is DFQATT and CDR2 is SNEGSKA (reference sequence). DNA for the CDR3: TGCAGTGCTGGACTAGCGGGAGGTTTGGGGAGCGCAGATACGCAGTATTTT. Its protein is CSAGLAGGLGSADTQYF.

This clonotype appeared once. The chain has TRBV4-3 and TRBJ2-7, with 7 bases that match TRBD2. This CDR3 spans 15 amino acids. With V trimmed by 3 bases and J by 3 bases, 8 bases remained unmatched. Per the germline V gene, CDR1 is LGHNA and CDR2 is YSLEER. CDR3 nucleotides: TGCGCCAGCAGCCAGTTGGGAGGGGACTACTACGAGCAGTACTTC. Encoded protein: CASSQLGGDYYEQYF.

DNA of the CDR3: TGTGCCAGCAGCTGGGCCGGGACACCAGAAAAACTGTTTTTT. Residues: CASSWAGTPEKLFF. The chain joins TRBV7-9 to TRBJ1-4; D may be TRBD1 (6 bases). There are 14 residues in the CDR3. V lost 4 bases and J lost 8, with 14 bases in between. The germline V gene has CDR1 SEHNR and CDR2 FQNEAQ (reference sequence).

This clonotype was recorded many times. The chain links TRBV20-1 to TRBJ1-2, with TRBD1 identical over 7 bases. V dropped 5 bases and J dropped 2; count of bases not matched to a gene: 5. This CDR3 is 13 amino acids long. The V gene's germline CDR1 is DFQATT and CDR2 SNEGSKA (reference sequence). The CDR3, as DNA: TGCAGTGCTGGCGGGGGACAGAACTATGGCTACACCTTC. It encodes CSAGGGQNYGYTF.

The chain has TRBV7-9 and TRBJ2-5, with 7 bases matching TRBD2. This CDR3 has 13 amino acids. Germline V gene sequence: CDR1 SEHNR, CDR2 FQNEAQ (reference sequence). After removal of 3 bases from V and 4 bases from J, the junction contained 2 bases not matched to a gene. In DNA, the CDR3 is TGTGCCAGCAGCTTCGGACTAGTAGAGACCCAGTACTTC. Protein product: CASSFGLVETQYF.

The genes are TRBV28 and TRBJ2-7; D remains unclear. The V gene lost 5 bases and the J gene lost 2 bases, with 13 bases spanning the gap. Per the germline V gene, CDR1 is MDHEN and CDR2 is SYDVKM. The CDR3 totals 14 residues. The CDR3 spells CASSLPGVTYEQYF. The CDR3 bases are TGTGCCAGCAGTCTCCCAGGAGTGACCTACGAGCAGTACTTC.

The J gene is TRBJ1-5, the V gene TRBV7-2, with D possibly matching TRBD1 (6 bases). The germline V gene has CDR1 SGHTA and CDR2 FQGNSA. Trimming took 4 bases from V and 6 from J, leaving 16 bases between them. The CDR3 totals 15 residues. As DNA, the CDR3 is TGTGCCAGCAGCTCAAGACAGGTGGAGGGTCAGCCCCAGCATTTT. Translated, it gives CASSSRQVEGQPQHF.

This clonotype was recorded once. A read error is possible here, since a much larger clone lies one base away. Because it lacks the conserved phenylalanine or tryptophan at the end, this CDR3 is likely a read error. The chain carries TRBV28 and TRBJ2-7; 8 nucleotides line up with TRBD2. This CDR3 is built from 14 residues. Trimming cost V 6 bases and J 4 bases; bases outside gene matches: 8. Germline assignment: CDR1 MDHEN and CDR2 SYDVKM. The CDR3 DNA follows: TGTGCCAGCAGCCCCATCGGGAGGGCATACGAGCAGTACCTC. It specifies CASSPIGRAYEQYL.

The chain is built from TRBV4-2 and TRBJ2-7, with D possibly matching TRBD1 (6 bases). CDR1 and CDR2 (germline): LGHNA, YNFKEQ. Trimming removed 3 bases at V and 0 bases at J, with 9 bases between. The CDR3 extends over 14 amino acids. CDR3 nucleotide sequence: TGTGCCAGCAGCCAGCGACAGGACTCCTACGAGCAGTACTTC. Protein: CASSQRQDSYEQYF.

The chain couples TRBV5-1 to TRBJ2-3; D not resolved. CDR3 length: 13 residues. Trimming cost V 0 bases and J 6 bases, with 8 bases left between them. Germline assignment: CDR1 SGHRS and CDR2 YFSETQ. CDR3 loop: CASSLANGDTQYF. CDR3 nucleotide sequence: TGCGCCAGCAGCTTGGCCAACGGGGATACGCAGTATTTT.

The chain employs TRBV19 and TRBJ2-3, with 7 positions matching TRBD2. This CDR3 comprises 15 residues. After removal of 9 bases from V and 0 bases from J, the junction contained 9 bases not matched to a gene. CDR1 and CDR2 from the germline V gene are LNHDA and SQIVND (reference sequence). CDR3 nucleotide sequence: TGTGCCAGCAGTGGCCTAGCGGCTAGCACAGATACGCAGTATTTT. This encodes CASSGLAASTDTQYF.

This clonotype was recorded only once. A read error may produce the germline difference seen at one junction end. J is TRBJ2-3 and V is TRBV6-2 or TRBV6-3; D possibly corresponds to TRBD2 (5 bases). The CDR3 has 14 amino acids. The germline V gene has CDR1 MNHEY and CDR2 SVGEGT. The CDR3 DNA reads TGTGCCAGCAGCCCCATAGGGAGCACAGATACGAAGTATTTT. Its translation: CASSPIGSTDTKYF.

This clonotype was found once. V gene TRBV12-3 or TRBV12-4 combines with J gene TRBJ2-1, with D unclear. This CDR3 contains 16 residues. V was pared by 2 bases and J by 6 bases, with 17 bases between. The CDR3 reads CASSLSPGLAANEQFF. In nucleotides, the CDR3 is TGTGCCAGCAGTTTAAGTCCCGGGCTCGCTGCCAATGAGCAGTTCTTC.

Note on this clonotype: Likely a read error: the CDR3 ends without its conserved phenylalanine or tryptophan. The chain links TRBV20-1 to TRBJ1-1; TRBD1 aligns across 9 bases. Germline CDR1 reads DFQATT; CDR2 reads SNEGSKA (reference sequence). With 6 bases clipped from V and 1 base from J, the junction kept 9 bases outside the gene matches. CDR3 length: 15 amino acids. CDR3 nucleotide sequence: TGCAGTGCCGTTCCGGGACAGGGTCCGAACACTGAAGCTTTCTCT. This gives the protein CSAVPGQGPNTEAFS.

V and J are TRBV7-9 and TRBJ1-2, with 7 bases that match TRBD1. The length of the CDR3 is 15 residues. Germline CDR1 is SEHNR and CDR2 is FQNEAQ (reference sequence). V was pared by 5 bases and J by 4 bases, with 10 bases of the junction left unmatched. CDR3 DNA sequence: TGTGCCAGCAGCCCCGACAGGGTTAGAAGCTATGGCTACACCTTC. Translated, it gives CASSPDRVRSYGYTF.

As concerns this clonotype: Since a much larger clone is just one base distant, this may be a read error. The V call is TRBV27, the J call TRBJ2-7; TRBD2 aligns across 7 bases. The CDR3 has 14 amino acids. V lost 6 bases and J lost 5; bases outside the gene matches: 10. Germline CDR1 and CDR2: MNHEY and SMNVEV (reference sequence). CDR3 sequence: CASRGLPNSNEQYF. In DNA form, the CDR3 reads TGTGCCAGCAGGGGACTACCGAATTCGAACGAGCAGTACTTC.

The CDR3 loop reads CASSLATSGYNEQFF. The CDR3 DNA reads TGTGCCAGCAGCTTAGCGACTAGCGGGTACAATGAGCAGTTCTTC. The V and J genes are TRBV7-9 and TRBJ2-1; 10 bases align to TRBD2. The CDR3 loop spans 15 amino acids. CDR1 SEHNR and CDR2 FQNEAQ come from the germline V gene (reference sequence). V dropped 0 bases and J dropped 4; count of bases not matched to a gene: 0.

The rearrangement links TRBV30 to TRBJ1-4; unclear D gene. Per germline, CDR1 GTSNPN and CDR2 SVGIG (reference sequence). There are 13 residues in the CDR3. The V end lost 5 bases, the J end lost 4 bases, and 11 bases lay between the germline ends. The CDR3 spells CAWADGFNEKLFF. The DNA of the CDR3 is TGTGCCTGGGCGGACGGCTTTAATGAAAAACTGTTTTTT.